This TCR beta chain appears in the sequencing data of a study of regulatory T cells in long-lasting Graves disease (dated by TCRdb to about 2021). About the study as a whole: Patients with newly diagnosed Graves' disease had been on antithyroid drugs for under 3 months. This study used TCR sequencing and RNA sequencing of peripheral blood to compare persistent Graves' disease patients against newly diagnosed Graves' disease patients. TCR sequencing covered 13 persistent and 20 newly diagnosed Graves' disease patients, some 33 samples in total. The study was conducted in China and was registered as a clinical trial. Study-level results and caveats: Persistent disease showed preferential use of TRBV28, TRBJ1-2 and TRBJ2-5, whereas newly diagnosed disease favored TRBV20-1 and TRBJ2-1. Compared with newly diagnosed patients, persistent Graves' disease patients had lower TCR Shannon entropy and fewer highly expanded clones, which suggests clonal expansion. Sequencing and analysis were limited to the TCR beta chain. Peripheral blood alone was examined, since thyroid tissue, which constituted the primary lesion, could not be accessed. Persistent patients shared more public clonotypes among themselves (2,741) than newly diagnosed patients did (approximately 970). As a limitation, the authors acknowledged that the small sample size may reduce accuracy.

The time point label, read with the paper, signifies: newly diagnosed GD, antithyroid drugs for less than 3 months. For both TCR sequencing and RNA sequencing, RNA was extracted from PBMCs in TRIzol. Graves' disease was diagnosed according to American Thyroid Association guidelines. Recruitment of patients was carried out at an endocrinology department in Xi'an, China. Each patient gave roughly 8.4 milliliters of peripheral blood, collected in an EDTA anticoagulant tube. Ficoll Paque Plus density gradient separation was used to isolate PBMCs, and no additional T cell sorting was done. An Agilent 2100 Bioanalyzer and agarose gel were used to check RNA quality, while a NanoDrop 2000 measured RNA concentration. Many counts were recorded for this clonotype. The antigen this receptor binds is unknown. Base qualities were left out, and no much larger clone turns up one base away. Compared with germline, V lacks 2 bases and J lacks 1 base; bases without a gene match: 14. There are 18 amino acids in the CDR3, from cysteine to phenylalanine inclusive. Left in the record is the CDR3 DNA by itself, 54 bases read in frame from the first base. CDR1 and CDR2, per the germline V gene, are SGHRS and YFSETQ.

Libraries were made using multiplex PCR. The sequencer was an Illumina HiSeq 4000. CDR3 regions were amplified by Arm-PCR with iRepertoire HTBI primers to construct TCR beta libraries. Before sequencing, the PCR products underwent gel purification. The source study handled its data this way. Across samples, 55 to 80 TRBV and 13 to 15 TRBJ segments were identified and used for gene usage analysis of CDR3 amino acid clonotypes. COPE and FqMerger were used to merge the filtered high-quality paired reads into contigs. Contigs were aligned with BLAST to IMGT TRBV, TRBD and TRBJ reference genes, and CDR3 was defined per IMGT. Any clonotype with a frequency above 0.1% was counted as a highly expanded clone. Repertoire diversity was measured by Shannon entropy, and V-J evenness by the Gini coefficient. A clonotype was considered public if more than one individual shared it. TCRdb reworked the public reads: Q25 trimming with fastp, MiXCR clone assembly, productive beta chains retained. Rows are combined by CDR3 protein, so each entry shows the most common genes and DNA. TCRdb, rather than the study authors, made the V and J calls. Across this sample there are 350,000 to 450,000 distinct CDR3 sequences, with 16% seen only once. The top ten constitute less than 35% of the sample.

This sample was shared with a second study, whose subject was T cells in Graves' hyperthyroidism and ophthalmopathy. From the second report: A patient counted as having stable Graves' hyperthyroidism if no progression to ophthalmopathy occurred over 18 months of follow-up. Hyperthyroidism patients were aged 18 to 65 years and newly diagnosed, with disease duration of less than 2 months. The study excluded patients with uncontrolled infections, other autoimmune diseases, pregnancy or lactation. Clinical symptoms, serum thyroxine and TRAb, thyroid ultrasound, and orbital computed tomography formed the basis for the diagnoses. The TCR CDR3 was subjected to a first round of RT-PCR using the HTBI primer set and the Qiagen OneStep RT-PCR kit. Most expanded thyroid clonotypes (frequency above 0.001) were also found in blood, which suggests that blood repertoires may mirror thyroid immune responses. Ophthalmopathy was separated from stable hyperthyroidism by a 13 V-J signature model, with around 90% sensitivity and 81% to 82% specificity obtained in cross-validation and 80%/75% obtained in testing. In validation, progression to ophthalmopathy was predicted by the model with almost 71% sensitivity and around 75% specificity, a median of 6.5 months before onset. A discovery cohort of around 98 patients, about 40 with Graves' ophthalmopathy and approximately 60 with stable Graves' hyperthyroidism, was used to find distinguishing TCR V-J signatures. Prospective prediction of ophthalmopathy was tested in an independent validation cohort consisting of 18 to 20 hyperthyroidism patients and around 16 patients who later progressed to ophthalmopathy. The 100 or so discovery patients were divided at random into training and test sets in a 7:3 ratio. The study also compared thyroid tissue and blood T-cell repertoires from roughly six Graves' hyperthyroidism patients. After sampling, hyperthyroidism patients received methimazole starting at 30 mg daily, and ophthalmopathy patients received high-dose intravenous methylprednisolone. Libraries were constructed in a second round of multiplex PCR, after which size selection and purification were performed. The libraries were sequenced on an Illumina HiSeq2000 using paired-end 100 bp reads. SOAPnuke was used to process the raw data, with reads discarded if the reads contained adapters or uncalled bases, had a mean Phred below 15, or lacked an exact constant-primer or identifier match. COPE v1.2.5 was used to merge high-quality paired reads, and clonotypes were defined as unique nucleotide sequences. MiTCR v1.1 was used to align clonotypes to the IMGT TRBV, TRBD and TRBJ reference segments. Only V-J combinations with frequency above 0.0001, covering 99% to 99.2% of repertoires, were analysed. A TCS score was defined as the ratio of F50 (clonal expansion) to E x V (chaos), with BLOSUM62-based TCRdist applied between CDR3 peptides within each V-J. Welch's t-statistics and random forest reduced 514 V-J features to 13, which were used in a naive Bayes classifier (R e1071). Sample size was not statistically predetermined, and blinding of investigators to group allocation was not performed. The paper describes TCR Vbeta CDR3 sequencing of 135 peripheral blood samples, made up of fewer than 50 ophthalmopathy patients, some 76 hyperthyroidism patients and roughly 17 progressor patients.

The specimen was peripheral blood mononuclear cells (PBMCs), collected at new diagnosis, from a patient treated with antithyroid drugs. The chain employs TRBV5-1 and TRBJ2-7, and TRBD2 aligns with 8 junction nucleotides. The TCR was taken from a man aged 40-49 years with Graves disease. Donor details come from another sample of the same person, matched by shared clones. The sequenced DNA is TGCGCCAGCAGCTTAGGCGGCTTAAGCGGGGGTGGTTCCTACGAGCAGTACTTC. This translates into CASSLGGLSGGGSYEQYF.